This TCR beta chain appears in the sequencing data of a study of blood T cells in healthy people across ages. General study findings and limits: Roughly linear declines in TCR beta diversity per million T cells occurred with age.

Details on this clonotype: Its antigen remains unidentified.

A J-beta primer mix and a sample-barcoded 5' primer were used in a second PCR of about 6 to 12 cycles. Each cDNA was tagged by a template-switch adaptor containing 12 random nucleotides. TCRdb ran MiXCR on the 5' RACE reads and lists one entry per CDR3 protein. The sample records some 1.1 million distinct CDR3 sequences, less than 45% being singletons. This CDR3 has 17 residues. In germline, CDR1 is SGHTA, CDR2 FQGNSA. V gave up 5 bases and J gave up 1 base; unmatched junction bases: 10. Sequenced: blood. This chain uses TRBV7-2 with TRBJ2-3; the match to TRBD1 covers 9 bases. The clonotype originates from a man aged 18 to 29 in good health. CDR3 residues: CASSLNRGRWGTDTQYF. CDR3 bases: TGTGCCAGCAGCCTGAACAGGGGGCGATGGGGCACAGATACGCAGTATTTT.